This T cell receptor (beta chain) was found in a study of cytomegalovirus exposure and HLA in healthy donors. Overall study findings and caveats: In a later analysis, V- and J-gene trimming of beta chains associated with a DCLRE1C missense variant, replicated independently.

Trimming at V came to 4 bases and at J to 3 bases, leaving 2 bases not matched to a gene. Germline V lookup: CDR1 SGHVS, CDR2 FNYEAQ. The CDR3 loop spans 14 amino acids. Turning to this clone: What it recognizes is unknown.

The PCR employed 60 Vbeta primers together with 13 Jbeta primers. Generated by immunoSEQ multiplex PCR, the TCRdb table keeps only in-frame clones and is missing some. Among about 77,000 clones listed, about three quarters were seen once. This sequence was found in a man aged 35 to 55 in good health and CMV-seronegative. J is TRBJ2-3 and V is TRBV7-6; TRBD2 matches 9 bases. The sample was PBMCs. This CDR3 reads CASSSAGGTDTQYF. The CDR3 coding sequence is TGTGCCAGCAGCTCAGCGGGAGGTACAGATACGCAGTATTTT.